Listed below are T cell receptor beta chains from one sample, sequenced in a study of control samples from healthy donors and cancer patients. Generated by immunoSEQ multiplex PCR, the TCRdb table keeps only in-frame clones and is missing some. The sample holds around 170,000 clones; approximately 86% are singletons and the top ten take around 5.1%. Source material: blood. All receptors come from a woman aged 30 to 39 in good health. Each CDR3 is given with its conserved first and last residue. A D gene is named only where the DNA matches it firmly. A clone size is listed for some rows: how often the clone was seen (once, few, many), or a class if it is expanded.

clone_size,d_call,v_call,j_call,cdr3_aa,cdr3_nt
NA,TRBD1,TRBV6-5,TRBJ1-1,CASSYLWTGGEAFF,TGTGCCAGCAGTTACCTCTGGACAGGGGGTGAAGCTTTCTTT
NA,NA,TRBV10-2,TRBJ1-1,CASSERQDTPNTEAFF,TGCGCCAGCAGTGAGCGCCAGGACACACCGAACACTGAAGCTTTCTTT
NA,NA,TRBV6-5,TRBJ2-3,CASSYGGGTDTQYF,TGTGCCAGCAGTTACGGAGGGGGCACCGATACGCAGTATTTT
NA,NA,TRBV5-1,TRBJ1-4,CASSPAGDLSEKLFF,TGCGCCAGCAGCCCAGCTGGGGATTTGAGTGAAAAACTGTTTTTT
NA,NA,TRBV6-1,TRBJ2-4,CASSDGTGRAKNIQYF,TGTGCCAGCAGTGACGGGACGGGCAGGGCCAAAAACATTCAGTACTTC
NA,TRBD1,TRBV29-1,TRBJ2-3,CSVGTGWDTQYF,TGCAGCGTTGGGACAGGATGGGATACGCAGTATTTT
NA,NA,TRBV19,TRBJ2-1,CASSARRGKVYNEQFF,TGTGCCAGTAGTGCTCGTCGGGGAAAGGTCTACAATGAGCAGTTCTTC
NA,NA,TRBV19,TRBJ2-2,CASSIAGRIGTGELFF,TGTGCCAGTAGTATTGCGGGGCGCATCGGCACCGGGGAGCTGTTTTTT
NA,TRBD1,TRBV19,TRBJ1-2,CASSIRTGEGYGYTF,TGTGCCAGTAGTATTAGGACAGGGGAAGGGTATGGCTACACCTTC
NA,NA,TRBV29-1,TRBJ1-3,CSVLEPGNTIYF,TGCAGCGTTCTAGAGCCTGGAAACACCATATATTTT
few,NA,TRBV5-1,TRBJ1-1,CASSPDGNTEAFF,TGCGCCAGCAGCCCCGACGGGAACACTGAAGCTTTCTTT
NA,NA,TRBV14,TRBJ1-4,CASAGYNEKLFF,TGTGCCAGCGCCGGGTATAATGAAAAACTGTTTTTT
NA,NA,TRBV12-3/TRBV12-4,TRBJ2-5,CASSLGDAQYF,TGTGCCAGCAGTTTAGGGGACGCCCAGTACTTC
once,TRBD2,TRBV9,TRBJ2-3,CASSVGRGGRTDTQYF,TGTGCCAGCAGCGTAGGGCGGGGGGGCCGCACAGATACGCAGTATTTT
NA,TRBD2,TRBV9,TRBJ2-5,CASSPWTSSETQYF,TGTGCCAGCAGCCCCTGGACTAGCTCAGAGACCCAGTACTTC
NA,TRBD1,TRBV18,TRBJ1-2,CASSPPDRGPGHYGYTF,TGTGCCAGCTCACCACCAGACAGGGGGCCAGGACATTATGGCTACACCTTC
NA,NA,TRBV5-6,TRBJ2-1,CASSYDLEQFF,TGTGCCAGCAGCTACGATCTTGAGCAGTTCTTC
NA,NA,TRBV13,TRBJ1-4,CASSPRPRDEKLFF,TGTGCCAGCAGCCCGCGACCCCGTGACGAAAAACTGTTTTTT
once,NA,TRBV19,TRBJ1-4,CASSIFEGTKLFF,TGTGCCAGTAGTATCTTCGAGGGAACAAAACTGTTTTTT
NA,TRBD1,TRBV6-5,TRBJ1-2,CASSQIGQGGYTF,TGTGCCAGCAGTCAAATCGGACAGGGTGGCTACACCTTC
NA,TRBD1,TRBV6-5,TRBJ1-1,CASTGQGRAFF,TGTGCCAGCACTGGACAGGGGCGAGCTTTCTTT
NA,NA,TRBV4-2,TRBJ2-7,CATTDSYPSSYEQYF,TGTGCCACCACGGACTCCTACCCTTCCTCCTACGAGCAGTACTTC
NA,NA,TRBV4-2,TRBJ1-2,CASSQDYGYTF,TGTGCCAGCAGCCAAGATTATGGCTACACCTTC
NA,NA,TRBV5-6,TRBJ2-3,CASSLGGAYTDTQYF,TGTGCCAGCAGCTTGGGTGGGGCCTACACAGATACGCAGTATTTT
few,NA,TRBV24-1,TRBJ2-2,CATSDQGSGELFF,TGTGCCACCAGTGACCAGGGTTCCGGGGAGCTGTTTTTT
NA,NA,TRBV3-1/TRBV3-2,TRBJ1-2,CASSQDSENYGYTF,TGTGCCAGCAGCCAAGATTCAGAGAACTATGGCTACACCTTC
NA,NA,TRBV7-9,TRBJ2-3,CASSSTADTQYF,TGTGCCAGCAGCTCGACCGCAGATACGCAGTATTTT
NA,NA,TRBV7-6,TRBJ2-1,CASSPTTLGHNNEQFF,TGTGCCAGCAGCCCGACTACTCTAGGACACAACAATGAGCAGTTCTTC
NA,NA,TRBV13,TRBJ1-2,CASSPGTGIYGYTF,TGTGCCAGCAGCCCCGGGACTGGTATCTATGGCTACACCTTC
NA,NA,TRBV5-5,TRBJ2-2,CASSLRYSTTPNTGELFF,TGTGCCAGCAGCTTGCGGTACAGTACTACTCCGAACACCGGGGAGCTGTTTTTT
NA,NA,TRBV2,TRBJ1-2,CASSDLGYGYTF,TGTGCCAGCAGTGATCTTGGCTATGGCTACACCTTC
NA,NA,TRBV5-1,TRBJ1-2,CASSPAAGSFSGYTF,TGCGCCAGCAGCCCCGCTGCAGGGTCATTTAGTGGCTACACCTTC
NA,TRBD1,TRBV15,TRBJ2-4,CATSLDRGQNIQYF,TGTGCCACCAGCCTCGACAGGGGACAAAACATTCAGTACTTC
NA,TRBD2,TRBV7-9,TRBJ2-7,CASSPGGNYEQYF,TGTGCCAGCAGCCCCGGGGGGAACTACGAGCAGTACTTC
NA,TRBD2,TRBV5-1,TRBJ2-2,CASRVAGVNTGELFF,TGCGCCAGCAGGGTAGCGGGAGTGAACACCGGGGAGCTGTTTTTT
NA,NA,TRBV2,TRBJ1-4,CASRRATVYSEKLFF,TGTGCCAGCAGGCGGGCCACGGTGTACAGTGAAAAACTGTTTTTT
NA,NA,TRBV5-4,TRBJ2-1,CASSLVADEQFF,TGTGCCAGCAGCTTGGTAGCGGATGAGCAGTTCTTC
NA,TRBD2,TRBV3-1/TRBV3-2,TRBJ2-5,CASSQDGAGPPETQYF,TGTGCCAGCAGCCAAGATGGAGCGGGACCCCCCGAGACCCAGTACTTC
NA,NA,TRBV6-2/TRBV6-3,TRBJ2-7,CASSYSNFYEQYF,TGTGCCAGCAGTTACTCCAACTTCTACGAGCAGTACTTC
NA,NA,TRBV5-6,TRBJ2-6,CASSLALLLSGANVLTF,TGTGCCAGCAGCTTGGCGTTACTGCTCTCTGGGGCCAACGTCCTGACTTTC
NA,NA,TRBV9,TRBJ1-5,CASSVGDVSNQPQHF,TGTGCCAGCAGCGTAGGGGACGTTAGCAATCAGCCCCAGCATTTT
NA,TRBD1,TRBV28,TRBJ1-1,CASIRGTGNTEAFF,TGTGCCAGCATAAGGGGGACAGGGAACACTGAAGCTTTCTTT
NA,NA,TRBV9,TRBJ2-1,CASSVGDWLANEQFF,TGTGCCAGCAGCGTAGGCGATTGGCTAGCGAATGAGCAGTTCTTC
once,NA,TRBV2,TRBJ1-2,CASSERDGWYGYTF,TGTGCCAGCAGTGAACGAGACGGCTGGTATGGCTACACCTTC
NA,NA,TRBV13,TRBJ1-6,CASSSTGSEGMDSPLHF,TGTGCCAGCAGCTCCACAGGGTCCGAGGGTATGGATTCACCCCTCCACTTT